This T cell receptor beta chain was captured in a study of OX40 agonist ivuxolimab in advanced cancers. Study-wide background: Patients received the agonistic anti-OX40 (CD134) antibody ivuxolimab. Aged 23 to 79 with a mean of about 60 years, they were less than 90% male. Head and neck, renal cell, melanoma or hepatocellular carcinoma were the cancers that dose-escalation patients had.

J gave up 2 bases and V 0 bases, and 4 bases lay outside the gene matches. The length of the CDR3 is 16 residues. Germline V gene sequence: CDR1 SGDLS, CDR2 YYNGEE. Profiling relied on immunoSEQ multiplex PCR, and the TCRdb table lists in-frame clones only, not all of them. Of just over 60,000 clones listed, roughly nine tenths are singletons. The chain couples TRBV9 to TRBJ1-3; 8 bases are shared with TRBD1. Material: CD4+ or CD8+ T cells sorted from blood, obtained in a trial of the OX40 agonist ivuxolimab. This sequence originates from an adult with an advanced solid tumor such as melanoma, head and neck, liver or kidney cancer. CDR3: CASSVAPTGAGNTIYF. The CDR3 DNA reads as TGTGCCAGCAGCGTAGCTCCGACAGGGGCTGGAAACACCATATATTTT.